This entry lists 30 T cell receptor beta chains sequenced from one sample in a study of CD8 T cells in ankylosing spondylitis. TCRdb reprocessed the 5' RACE reads with MiXCR, giving one entry per CDR3 protein. The sample lists 250,000 to 350,000 distinct CDR3 sequences, 15% to 20% seen once, with roughly 8% in the top ten. What was sequenced was blood, either unsorted or a sorted T cell fraction (not recorded which). The receptors derive from a male donor with ankylosing spondylitis or in good health (not recorded which).

The chain combines TRBV6-1 with TRBJ2-5; the D is unclear. Trimming removed 3 bases at V and 2 bases at J, with 7 bases between. The CDR3 sequence is 13 residues long. The V gene's germline CDR1 is MNHNS and CDR2 SASEGT. The CDR3 DNA is TGTGCCAGCAGTGATCAGACACAAGAGACCCAGTACTTC. It translates to CASSDQTQETQYF.

In its sample, this clonotype was seen once. The CDR3 nucleotides are TGTGCCAGCAGTTACGGGACAGACCATTCACCCCTCCACTTT. Translation: CASSYGTDHSPLHF. V is TRBV6-5 and J is TRBJ1-6; 7 bases are shared with TRBD1. The CDR3 spans 14 residues. V trimming: 2 bases; J trimming: 8 bases; junction bases outside the gene matches: 3. Germline-derived CDR1 and CDR2 are MNHEY and SVGAGI.

The V call is TRBV10-3, the J call TRBJ2-3; TRBD2 is a possible D gene (5 bases). Between the trimmed V and J ends, which lost 6 bases and 7 bases, there was a span of 14 bases. Germline V gene data show CDR1 as ENHRY and CDR2 as SYGVKD. This CDR3 spans 13 amino acids. The CDR3 sequence: CAIRADSSHTQYF. The DNA of the CDR3 is TGTGCCATCAGAGCGGACTCTTCTCATACGCAGTATTTT.

The rearrangement uses TRBV18 and TRBJ2-5; perhaps D is TRBD1 or TRBD2 (5 bases each). CDR3 length equals 16 residues. Germline CDR1 and CDR2: KGHSH and LQKENI. V lost 2 bases and J lost 4, with 17 bases in between. The CDR3 DNA reads as TGTGCCAGCTCACCAATCTCGTGGGAGAGGGGAGAGACCCAGTACTTC. Translating gives CASSPISWERGETQYF.

This clonotype was seen a handful of times. The chain uses TRBV11-2 and TRBJ2-5; 10 positions agree with TRBD2. The CDR3 covers 16 residues. The J segment lost 2 bases and the V segment lost 5 bases, leaving 8 bases of the junction unmatched. The germline gives CDR1 SGHAT, CDR2 FQNNGV. CDR3 DNA: TGTGCCAGCAGCCACTCCCTAGCGGGGGAACAAGAGACCCAGTACTTC. This codes for CASSHSLAGEQETQYF.

The chain employs TRBV7-8 and TRBJ2-5; 10 bases fit TRBD1. Germline CDR1 and CDR2: SGHVS and FQNEAQ. CDR3 size: 15 residues. V was pared by 3 bases and J by 5 bases, with 6 bases of the junction left unmatched. The CDR3 spells CASSFTRTGGETQYF. The CDR3 DNA is TGTGCCAGCAGCTTTACTAGGACAGGGGGGGAGACCCAGTACTTC.

The V call is TRBV5-1, the J call TRBJ1-1, with D maybe TRBD1 (6 bases). Per the germline V gene, CDR1 is SGHRS and CDR2 is YFSETQ. This CDR3 has 14 amino acids. V shed 2 bases and J shed 0 bases, with 8 bases lying between them. CDR3 DNA sequence: TGCGCCAGCAGCTTTCGGGACATGAACACTGAAGCTTTCTTT. Translation: CASSFRDMNTEAFF.

This clonotype was found a few times. This chain uses TRBV15 with TRBJ1-4; weak D call: TRBD1 (5 bases). The germline V gene has CDR1 LNHNV and CDR2 YYDKDF (reference sequence). The V end was cut by 0 bases, the J end by 3 bases, with 8 bases between. This CDR3 is 15 amino acids long. DNA of the CDR3: TGTGCCACCAGCAGAGATCGGGGGGCTAATGAAAAACTGTTTTTT. It specifies CATSRDRGANEKLFF.

This clonotype was observed a few times. The V gene is TRBV20-1, the J gene TRBJ2-5; 8 nucleotides align to TRBD1. CDR3 length: 14 amino acids. Germline V gene sequence: CDR1 DFQATT, CDR2 SNEGSKA (reference sequence). V lost 4 bases to trimming and J lost 4 bases; unmatched junction nucleotides: 8. CDR3 amino acids: CSAIPGTGGETQYF. The CDR3 DNA reads as TGCAGTGCTATACCCGGGACAGGAGGAGAGACCCAGTACTTC.

This clonotype was detected a few times. In DNA form, the CDR3 reads TGCAGCGGCCGGGACGGGAGAGAAAAACTGTTTTTT. Protein: CSGRDGREKLFF. The V and J genes are TRBV29-1 and TRBJ1-4; tentatively, D is TRBD1 (5 bases). Germline lookup yields CDR1 SQVTM and CDR2 ANQGSEA. This CDR3 spans 12 amino acids. V shed 7 bases and J shed 8 bases, with 14 bases lying between them.

This clonotype was counted ten times or more. The chain links TRBV20-1 to TRBJ2-1; a possible D gene is TRBD1 (5 bases). Trimming cost V 3 bases and J 3 bases, with 15 bases left between them. The CDR3 covers 15 residues. Germline V gene lookup returns CDR1 DFQATT and CDR2 SNEGSKA (reference sequence). CDR3 sequence: CSASRKMGLYNEQFF. CDR3 nucleotides: TGCAGTGCTAGCCGAAAGATGGGGCTCTACAATGAGCAGTTCTTC.

CDR3 loop: CASSLRAESSGNTIYF. The DNA of the CDR3 is TGTGCCAGCAGTTTACGGGCGGAAAGCTCTGGAAACACCATATATTTT. The chain recombines TRBV12-3 or TRBV12-4 with TRBJ1-3; D not certain. Deletions cut 2 bases from V and 0 bases from J, with 11 bases between. There are 16 residues in the CDR3.

This clonotype was seen a handful of times. V gene TRBV10-3 combines with J gene TRBJ1-2, with a tentative D call TRBD1 (5 bases). From germline, CDR1 is ENHRY and CDR2 SYGVKD. The CDR3 is made up of 17 amino acids. V was pared by 4 bases and J by 4 bases, with 22 bases between. The CDR3 protein is CAISAGRENIQIYGYTF. The CDR3 bases are TGTGCCATCAGTGCTGGCAGGGAAAACATACAAATCTATGGCTACACCTTC.

This clonotype showed up just a few times. The chain has TRBV20-1 and TRBJ1-5, with D maybe TRBD1 (5 bases). CDR3 size: 12 residues. Trimming cost V 6 bases and J 5 bases, with 11 bases left between them. Germline CDR1 is DFQATT and CDR2 is SNEGSKA (reference sequence). CDR3 sequence reads: CSAQDGYQPQHF. The DNA of the CDR3 is TGCAGTGCACAGGACGGGTATCAGCCCCAGCATTTT.

The chain joins TRBV7-2 to TRBJ2-4; D gene uncertain. The V end was cut by 4 bases, the J end by 7 bases, with 8 bases between. There are 12 residues in the CDR3. Germline V lookup: CDR1 SGHTA, CDR2 FQGNSA. The CDR3 DNA reads TGTGCCAGCAGCTCGAAAAGGAACATTCAGTACTTC. The encoded protein is CASSSKRNIQYF.

V and J are TRBV12-3 or TRBV12-4 and TRBJ1-4; 7 bases map to TRBD1. Trimming took 1 base from V and 7 from J; bases not matched to a gene: 6. This CDR3 spans 15 amino acids. The CDR3 is CASSLVAGGSEKLFF. The DNA for the CDR3 is TGTGCCAGCAGTTTAGTAGCAGGGGGATCTGAAAAACTGTTTTTT.

V usage is TRBV27 and J usage is TRBJ2-3; D may be TRBD1 or TRBD2 (6 bases each). The CDR3 is 15 residues long. The germline CDR1 and CDR2 sequences are MNHEY and SMNVEV (reference sequence). Trimming cost V 7 bases and J 3 bases, with 17 bases left between them. This CDR3 is CASTLGGSLTDTQYF. CDR3 DNA sequence: TGTGCCAGCACCTTAGGGGGGAGTTTGACAGATACGCAGTATTTT.

The rearrangement uses TRBV5-1 and TRBJ1-1; no clear D gene. Trimming took 5 bases from V and 4 from J, leaving 12 bases between them. Per the germline V gene, CDR1 is SGHRS and CDR2 is YFSETQ. The length of the CDR3 is 13 residues. The CDR3 spells CASRPTGGTEAFF. CDR3 DNA: TGCGCCAGCAGACCCACGGGAGGCACTGAAGCTTTCTTT. The entire variable domain, with the rest obtained from reference TRBV5-1 and TRBJ1-1, is as follows: KAGVTQTPRYLIKTRGQQVTLSCSPISGHRSVSWYQQTPGQGLQFLFEYFSETQRNKGNFPGRFSGRQFSNSRSEMNVSTLELGDSALYLCASRPTGGTEAFFGQGTRLTVV.

The rearrangement links TRBV5-1 to TRBJ1-4; no clear D. The V end lost 0 bases, the J end lost 8 bases, and 11 bases lay between the germline ends. This CDR3 is built from 14 residues. Germline V gene data show CDR1 as SGHRS and CDR2 as YFSETQ. The CDR3 reads CASSLVSGSEKLFF. CDR3 DNA sequence: TGCGCCAGCAGCTTGGTGTCGGGATCGGAAAAACTGTTTTTT.

The chain has TRBV12-3 or TRBV12-4 and TRBJ1-1; D may be TRBD1 (5 bases). This CDR3 is 14 amino acids long. Deletions cut 5 bases from V and 1 base from J, with 11 bases between. In nucleotides, the CDR3 is TGTGCCAGCAGTCGGACACAAAAGAACACTGAAGCTTTCTTT. Translating gives CASSRTQKNTEAFF.

There are many counts of this clonotype. The chain joins TRBV4-2 to TRBJ1-3; D not resolved. In germline, CDR1 is LGHNA, CDR2 YNFKEQ. The CDR3 spans 16 residues. V was pared by 4 bases and J by 0 bases, with 13 bases between. CDR3 sequence reads: CASSPWVKSSGNTIYF. CDR3 coding DNA: TGTGCCAGCAGCCCTTGGGTAAAAAGCTCTGGAAACACCATATATTTT.

Notes on this clonotype: A much larger clonotype is one base distant, so this may be a read error. The CDR3 ends on some other residue instead of the conserved phenylalanine or tryptophan, so this is likely a read error. The gene calls are TRBV5-1 and TRBJ2-1; TRBD2 aligns across 12 bases. The CDR3 has 16 amino acids. In germline, CDR1 is SGHRS, CDR2 YFSETQ. V shed 0 bases, J shed 4 bases, and the junction held 2 bases outside the gene matches. The CDR3 sequence is CASSLGLAGAYNEQFL. The CDR3 DNA is TGCGCCAGCAGCTTGGGACTAGCGGGGGCGTACAATGAGCAGTTCCTC.

This clonotype was counted only a few times. The rearrangement joins TRBV14 to TRBJ2-1, with D unclear. Per the germline V gene, CDR1 is SGHDN and CDR2 is FVKESK. V was clipped by 4 bases and J by 6 bases, with 13 bases between them. The CDR3 is made up of 14 amino acids. The CDR3 protein is CASSRLVASNEQFF. CDR3 DNA sequence: TGTGCCAGCAGCCGGTTGGTAGCCAGCAATGAGCAGTTCTTC.

The chain employs TRBV5-1 and TRBJ2-1; no definite D call. V lost 4 bases and J 7 bases, leaving 15 bases between the germline ends. The CDR3 runs to 14 residues. The germline gives CDR1 SGHRS, CDR2 YFSETQ. CDR3 sequence: CASSPTLLNNEQFF. The CDR3 DNA is TGCGCCAGCAGCCCAACCCTTTTAAATAATGAGCAGTTCTTC.

This rearrangement joins TRBV3-1 to TRBJ1-3; TRBD1 matches at 8 bases. J was trimmed by 0 bases and V by 5 bases; bases with no gene match: 3. In germline, CDR1 is LGHDT, CDR2 YNNKEL (reference sequence). The CDR3 runs 15 residues. The CDR3 bases are TGTGCCAGCAGCTTCAGGGGGCCCTCTGGAAACACCATATATTTT. Its protein is CASSFRGPSGNTIYF.

The chain's CDR3 is CASTPGRVEQETQYF. Here the CDR3 DNA reads TGTGCCAGCACCCCCGGCAGGGTGGAACAAGAGACCCAGTACTTC. The genes are TRBV5-5 and TRBJ2-5, with D possibly being TRBD1 (5 bases). Trimming took off 6 bases at V and 2 bases at J, with 17 bases between the two ends. Looked up from germline, CDR1 is SGHKS and CDR2 is YYEKEE (reference sequence). This CDR3 contains 15 residues.

This clonotype was recorded a few times. The chain couples TRBV28 to TRBJ1-2; 8 bases align to TRBD1. The CDR3 contains 13 residues. CDR1 is MDHEN and CDR2 is SYDVKM in the germline V gene. The V segment lost 3 bases and the J segment 8 bases; nucleotides outside the gene matches: 5. This CDR3 is CASSFFQGAGYTF. Here the CDR3 DNA reads TGTGCCAGCAGTTTTTTCCAGGGGGCAGGCTACACCTTC.

This clonotype was observed many times. The chain recombines TRBV29-1 with TRBJ2-2; no clear D gene. Trimming took 0 bases from V and 1 from J, leaving 9 bases between them. This CDR3 is 15 amino acids long. Germline lookup yields CDR1 SQVTM and CDR2 ANQGSEA. The CDR3 nucleotides are TGCAGCGTTGAAGAGGCAGGAGTGAACACCGGGGAGCTGTTTTTT. This translates into CSVEEAGVNTGELFF.

V usage is TRBV20-1 and J usage is TRBJ1-1; D might be TRBD1 (6 bases). The V and J ends lost 3 bases and 1 base respectively, with 9 bases between them. The germline V gene has CDR1 DFQATT and CDR2 SNEGSKA (reference sequence). This CDR3 spans 13 amino acids. The CDR3 region is CSARDSSNTEAFF. The CDR3 DNA is TGCAGTGCTAGGGACAGTTCGAACACTGAAGCTTTCTTT.

This clonotype has ten or more counts. V usage is TRBV5-1 and J usage is TRBJ2-5, with D perhaps TRBD1 (5 bases). This CDR3 region has 15 residues. Trimming took 2 bases from V and 2 from J, leaving 13 bases between them. Germline V gene data show CDR1 as SGHRS and CDR2 as YFSETQ. The CDR3 region has the DNA TGCGCCAGCAGCTTAATCGGACACCAACAAGAGACCCAGTACTTC. This translates into CASSLIGHQQETQYF.